The 21 T cell receptor beta chains reported below all come from one sample, sequenced in a study of T cell repertoires in cytomegalovirus infection. TCRdb ran MiXCR on the reads and lists one entry per CDR3 protein. In the table there are 150,000 to 200,000 distinct CDR3 sequences, approximately 19% of which are singletons. The sequencing sample was made of PBMCs. The receptor set was obtained from a human donor in good health (CMV status not recorded). Some clones in this sample may be carry-over from other donors' samples.

The chain uses TRBV2 and TRBJ1-2; D gene ambiguous. CDR1 is SNHLY and CDR2 is FYNNEI in the germline V gene. CDR3 size: 12 residues. V was pared by 8 bases and J by 6 bases, with 13 bases between. CDR3 sequence (DNA): TGTGCCAGCTATCTAATGCCGAATGGCTACACCTTC. Its translation is CASYLMPNGYTF.

This clonotype was seen repeatedly, ten times or more. The rearrangement joins TRBV12-3 or TRBV12-4 to TRBJ2-7; D may be TRBD1 (6 bases). V lost 4 bases to trimming and J lost 4 bases, with 11 bases between them. This CDR3 has 13 amino acids. CDR3 protein: CASSSIQGYEQYF. The DNA of the CDR3 is TGTGCCAGCAGTTCAATACAGGGTTACGAGCAGTACTTC.

This clonotype was counted ten times or more. The rearrangement links TRBV5-6 to TRBJ1-1; D unclear. Germline-derived CDR1 and CDR2 are SGHDT and YYEEEE. The CDR3 extends over 12 amino acids. The germline V and J ends were trimmed by 3 bases and 4 bases, with 7 bases remaining between them. CDR3 protein: CASSSLGTEAFF. CDR3 coding DNA: TGTGCCAGCAGCTCCCTCGGCACTGAAGCTTTCTTT. The whole variable domain, remainder taken from reference TRBV5-6 and TRBJ1-1, is DAGVTQSPTHLIKTRGQQVTLRCSPKSGHDTVSWYQQALGQGPQFIFQYYEEEERQRGNFPDRFSGHQFPNYSSELNVNALLLGDSALYLCASSSLGTEAFFGQGTRLTVV.

This clonotype appeared many times. CDR3 loop: CASSPPGTGSEKLFF. Written as DNA, the CDR3 is TGTGCCAGCAGCCCTCCCGGGACAGGGAGCGAAAAACTGTTTTTT. This chain connects TRBV7-2 to TRBJ1-4, with 9 bases fitting TRBD1. Trimming took 5 bases from V and 8 from J; bases not matched to a gene: 9. Germline V CDR1 and CDR2: SGHTA, FQGNSA. This CDR3 contains 15 residues.

This clonotype has only a few counts. The rearrangement uses TRBV6-6 and TRBJ2-7; 7 bases align to TRBD1. From germline, CDR1 is MNHNY and CDR2 SVGAGI (reference sequence). V was clipped by 5 bases and J by 3 bases; unmatched bases: 7. The CDR3 runs to 14 residues. Written as DNA, the CDR3 is TGTGCCAGCAGTCCTGAGACAGGGAGCTACGAGCAGTACTTC. Residues: CASSPETGSYEQYF.

The chain is built from TRBV2 and TRBJ1-6, with D unclear. CDR3 length: 16 residues. V gave up 6 bases and J gave up 10 bases, with 22 bases separating them. Germline assignment: CDR1 SNHLY and CDR2 FYNNEI. The CDR3 DNA reads as TGTGCCAGCAGCGTAGCCGTCCCCTATGAGGAGTCACCCCTCCACTTT. Translation: CASSVAVPYEESPLHF.

This clonotype was picked up a small number of times. This chain uses TRBV12-3 or TRBV12-4 with TRBJ2-3; 9 positions agree with TRBD2. Trimming removed 6 bases from V and 2 bases from J; junction bases left unmatched: 12. This CDR3 is built from 17 residues. The CDR3 bases are TGTGCCAGCAGCTACAAGCGGCGGGGGGGAACCACAGATACGCAGTATTTT. Encoded protein: CASSYKRRGGTTDTQYF.

To note about this clonotype: Sequence at one end of the junction differs from germline and may be a read error. CDR3 bases: TGTGCCAGCAGCTTAGTCCAGGGAACAGATACGCAGTATTTT. It specifies CASSLVQGTDTQYF. This sequence joins TRBV5-1 and TRBJ2-3, with a possible D match to TRBD1 (5 bases). The CDR3 is 14 residues long. The germline gives CDR1 SGHRS, CDR2 YFSETQ.

This clonotype was seen a few times. The chain employs TRBV5-1 and TRBJ1-1; 7 bases agree with TRBD1. After removal of 5 bases from V and 5 bases from J, the junction contained 6 bases not matched to a gene. CDR1 SGHRS and CDR2 YFSETQ come from the germline V gene. This CDR3 has 13 residues. CDR3 coding DNA: TGCGCCAGCAGGGCAGGGGGAGGGACTGAAGCTTTCTTT. Encoded protein: CASRAGGGTEAFF.

This clonotype was observed at least ten times. The chain employs TRBV12-3 or TRBV12-4 and TRBJ1-1, with 7 bases matching TRBD1. This CDR3 is 15 amino acids long. With 5 bases clipped from V and 5 bases from J, the junction kept 11 bases outside the gene matches. Written as DNA, the CDR3 is TGTGCCAGCAGTCCTCCCACAGGGGCGGGGACTGAAGCTTTCTTT. Translation: CASSPPTGAGTEAFF.

V is TRBV6-5 and J is TRBJ1-1, with D uncertain. CDR3 length equals 14 residues. Germline V gene data show CDR1 as MNHEY and CDR2 as SVGAGI. V lost 0 bases and J lost 4, with 9 bases in between. CDR3 sequence (DNA): TGTGCCAGCAGTTACTCGAGATCAAGCACTGAAGCTTTCTTT. Residues: CASSYSRSSTEAFF.

At least ten counts were recorded for this clonotype. The chain uses TRBV12-3 or TRBV12-4 and TRBJ1-2, with D hard to call. This CDR3 has 14 residues. V lost 3 bases and J 5 bases, leaving 13 bases between the germline ends. Here the CDR3 DNA reads TGTGCCAGCAGTTTTGGACCCCTGGGGTATGGCTACACCTTC. This encodes CASSFGPLGYGYTF.

Details on this clonotype: One base away lies a much larger clone, so this may be a sequencing read error. The CDR3 nucleotides are TGTGCCAGCAGTTACTCGAGACCAGGGACGATAATGAACACTGAAGCTTTCTTT. Protein sequence: CASSYSRPGTIMNTEAFF. The gene calls are TRBV6-8 and TRBJ1-1, with D possibly matching TRBD1 (5 bases). Germline CDR1 reads MNHGY; CDR2 reads SAAAGT. Trimming took 0 bases from V and 0 from J, leaving 17 bases between them. The CDR3 consists of 18 residues.

This clonotype was observed a single time. Since a much larger clone is just one base distant, this may be a read error. V and J are TRBV7-2 and TRBJ2-3; 10 bases match TRBD2. The CDR3 contains 15 residues. Germline values: CDR1 SGHTA, CDR2 FQGNSA. The CDR3 here is CASSLSGRSTYTQYF. Here the CDR3 DNA reads TGTGCCAGCAGCCTTAGCGGGAGGAGCACATATACGCAGTATTTT.

This clonotype came up a few times. The chain recombines TRBV29-1 with TRBJ2-5; D might be TRBD1 (8 bases). Per germline, CDR1 SQVTM and CDR2 ANQGSEA. Trimming pared 7 bases from V and 2 bases from J, leaving 29 bases between. The CDR3 spans 18 residues. The CDR3 loop reads CSGGRAAGGGGRQETQYF. Here the CDR3 DNA reads TGCAGCGGAGGACGAGCGGCAGGGGGCGGGGGTAGGCAAGAGACCCAGTACTTC.

The sample holds a few counts of this clonotype. The V gene is TRBV6-6, the J gene TRBJ1-1, with D unresolved. Germline V gene sequence: CDR1 MNHNY, CDR2 SVGAGI (reference sequence). The CDR3 runs to 14 residues. V was shortened by 11 bases and J by 2 bases, with 18 bases between the two germline ends. The CDR3 coding sequence is TGTGCCGTACTGGCTGGGTGGGTAAACACTGAAGCTTTCTTT. This codes for CAVLAGWVNTEAFF.

This clonotype occurred a few times. This chain connects TRBV12-3 or TRBV12-4 to TRBJ1-5; 10 bases fit TRBD1. This CDR3 spans 17 amino acids. V trimming: 6 bases; J trimming: 0 bases; junction bases outside the gene matches: 8. The CDR3: CASRYDRGRDSNQPQHF. The CDR3 region has the DNA TGTGCCAGCAGGTACGACAGGGGGCGCGATAGCAATCAGCCCCAGCATTTT.

This chain connects TRBV6-5 to TRBJ2-1; D is perhaps TRBD2 (6 bases). This CDR3 is built from 16 residues. The germline V and J ends were trimmed by 5 bases and 4 bases, with 18 bases remaining between them. The germline V gene encodes CDR1 MNHEY and CDR2 SVGAGI. The DNA for the CDR3 is TGTGCCAGCAGTCTATCCGAGCCGGGGGTGTACAATGAGCAGTTCTTC. Its translation: CASSLSEPGVYNEQFF.

The chain couples TRBV11-2 to TRBJ2-2, with unresolved D. V lost 0 bases to trimming and J lost 5 bases, with 10 bases between them. Looked up from germline, CDR1 is SGHAT and CDR2 is FQNNGV. CDR3 length: 15 amino acids. The CDR3 spells CASSLETFTTGELFF. CDR3 coding DNA: TGTGCCAGCAGCTTAGAGACTTTTACTACCGGGGAGCTGTTTTTT. Using reference TRBV11-2 and TRBJ2-2 for the parts outside the CDR3, the full variable domain is EAGVAQSPRYKIIEKRQSVAFWCNPISGHATLYWYQQILGQGPKLLIQFQNNGVVDDSQLPKDRFSAERLKGVDSTLKIQPAKLEDSAVYLCASSLETFTTGELFFGEGSRLTVL.

The V gene is TRBV11-3, the J gene TRBJ1-1; no clear D. The germline V gene encodes CDR1 SGHNT and CDR2 YENEEA. CDR3 length: 14 residues. The germline V and J ends were trimmed by 6 bases and 2 bases, with 13 bases remaining between them. In nucleotides, the CDR3 is TGTGCCAGCAGGAGTGGTACGGGTAACACTGAAGCTTTCTTT. This gives the protein CASRSGTGNTEAFF.

This clonotype was picked up many times. V is TRBV7-2 and J is TRBJ2-1; 7 bases are shared with TRBD2. The CDR3 runs 13 residues. Trimming at V came to 7 bases and at J to 4 bases, leaving 4 bases not matched to a gene. From germline, CDR1 is SGHTA and CDR2 FQGNSA. CDR3 DNA: TGTGCCAGCACGCGGGAGATATACAATGAGCAGTTCTTC. This gives the protein CASTREIYNEQFF.